This T cell receptor beta chain derives from a study of CD8+CD57+ T cells in acquired aplastic anemia. Whole-study context: The average for DNA from sorted CD4+ and CD8+ cells was about 2.9 ug.

Germline loops: CDR1 DFQATT, CDR2 SNEGSKA (reference sequence). The CDR3 covers 13 residues. Trimming took 2 bases from V and 2 from J, leaving 8 bases between them. This clonotype was detected many times. The antigen remains unidentified. Profiles of TCR beta VDJ and CDR3 were generated from a genomic DNA template. In TCRdb, the reads were re-called with MiXCR into one record per CDR3 protein. The sample contains about 160,000 distinct CDR3 sequences, 45% to 55% of which appear only once. Patients picked for sequencing had shown CD8+CD57+ cell expansion detected by flow cytometry. Blood sampling was performed on the patients, and none of them had received therapy by then. General study results and limits: It was found that fewer than 35 CD8+ CDR3 sequences were shared between patients and controls.

The sequenced sample consisted of sorted CD4+, CD8+, or CD8+CD57+ T cells (not recorded which) from PBMCs. V gene TRBV20-1 combines with J gene TRBJ2-3, with D maybe TRBD2 (5 bases). The receptor's source is a human donor with aplastic anemia. CDR3 in amino acids: CSARLRDTDTQYF. The CDR3 DNA reads TGCAGTGCTAGACTACGGGACACAGATACGCAGTATTTT.